Reported below is one T cell receptor beta chain. This sample stems from a study of glioma-infiltrating T cells after dendritic cell vaccination. The wider study: Monocyte-derived dendritic cells, cultured six to seven days with IL-4 and GM-CSF, were pulsed with autologous tumor lysate.

The V end was cut by 5 bases, the J end by 3 bases, with 12 bases between. The CDR3 sequence is 14 residues long. The germline V gene encodes CDR1 SGHAT and CDR2 FQNNGV. Sequencing used immunoSEQ multiplex PCR; TCRdb keeps in-frame clones, though not all of them. The sample has under 100,000 clones, 85% to 90% seen once. The sequencing here drew on blood, taken before dendritic cell vaccination. The gene calls are TRBV11-2 and TRBJ2-3; D call uncertain. This TCR was sampled from a human donor with glioblastoma. The CDR3 region is CASSPRSETDTQYF. CDR3 bases: TGTGCCAGCAGCCCGCGAAGCGAAACAGATACGCAGTATTTT.